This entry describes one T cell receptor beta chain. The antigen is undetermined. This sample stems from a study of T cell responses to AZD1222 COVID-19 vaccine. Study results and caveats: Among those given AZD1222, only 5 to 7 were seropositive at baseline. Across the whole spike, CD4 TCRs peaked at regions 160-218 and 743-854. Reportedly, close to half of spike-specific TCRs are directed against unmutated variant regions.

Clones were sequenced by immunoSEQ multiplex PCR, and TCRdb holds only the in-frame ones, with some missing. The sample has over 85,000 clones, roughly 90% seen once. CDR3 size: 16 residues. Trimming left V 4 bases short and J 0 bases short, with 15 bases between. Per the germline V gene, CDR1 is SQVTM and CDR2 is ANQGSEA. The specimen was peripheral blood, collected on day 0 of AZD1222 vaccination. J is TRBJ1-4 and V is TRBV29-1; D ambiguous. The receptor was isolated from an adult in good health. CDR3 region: CSVGEQSSSTNEKLFF. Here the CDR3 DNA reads TGCAGCGTTGGAGAACAGTCCTCCTCAACTAATGAAAAACTGTTTTTT.